This TCR beta chain was recorded in a study of shared clonotypes between healthy human individuals. Study information: A donor's plate count was three for CD4 naive and three for CD4 memory; CD8 naive had two and CD8 memory one. Findings and caveats of the study: Unshared clonotypes carried lower generation probabilities than those common to all four donors. Exclusively blood specimens were collected; tissue repertoires likely differ.

About this clone itself: Its antigen is unknown.

Original handling: Junction-only immunoSEQ data arrived without quality scores, meaning filtering differed. Method: immunoSEQ multiplex PCR; TCRdb's copy keeps in-frame clones and lacks some. That table is the source of V, J and clone size, and D and trimming were worked out from the DNA. The sample has over a million clones; 78% are singletons. Per germline, CDR1 LNHDA and CDR2 SQIVND (reference sequence). The CDR3 has 13 residues. V was trimmed by 7 bases and J by 2 bases, leaving 11 bases between them. This clonotype originated in a man younger than 35 in good health. Some clones in this sample may be carry-over from other donors' samples. Sample: memory CD4+ T cells from PBMCs. As for subset: CD45RA-negative fraction. This chain uses TRBV19 with TRBJ1-2; tentative D call: TRBD1 (5 bases). The CDR3: CASNPGVNYGYTF. CDR3 DNA sequence: TGTGCCAGTAATCCGGGGGTCAACTATGGCTACACCTTC.